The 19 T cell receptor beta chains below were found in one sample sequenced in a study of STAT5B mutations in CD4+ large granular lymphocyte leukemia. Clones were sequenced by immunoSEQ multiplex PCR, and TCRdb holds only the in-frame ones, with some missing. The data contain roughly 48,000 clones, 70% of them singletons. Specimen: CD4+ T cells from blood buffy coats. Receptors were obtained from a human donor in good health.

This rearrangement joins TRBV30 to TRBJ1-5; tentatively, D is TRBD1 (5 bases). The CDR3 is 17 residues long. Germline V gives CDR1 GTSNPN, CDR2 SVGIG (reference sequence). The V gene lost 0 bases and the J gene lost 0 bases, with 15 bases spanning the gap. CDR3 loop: CAWSVAQGDYSNQPQHF. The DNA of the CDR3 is TGTGCCTGGAGTGTGGCCCAGGGAGACTATAGCAATCAGCCCCAGCATTTT.

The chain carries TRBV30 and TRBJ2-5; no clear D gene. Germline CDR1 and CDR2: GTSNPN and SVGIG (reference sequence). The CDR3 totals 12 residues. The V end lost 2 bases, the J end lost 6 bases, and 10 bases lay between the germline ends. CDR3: CAWSPGLQTQYF. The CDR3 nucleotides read TGTGCCTGGAGTCCTGGGCTACAGACCCAGTACTTC.

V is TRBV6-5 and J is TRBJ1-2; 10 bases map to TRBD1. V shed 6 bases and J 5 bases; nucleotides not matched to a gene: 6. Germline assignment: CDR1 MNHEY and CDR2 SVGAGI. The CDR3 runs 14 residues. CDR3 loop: CASRRQGARYGYTF. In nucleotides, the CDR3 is TGTGCCAGCAGGAGACAGGGGGCTCGGTATGGCTACACCTTC.

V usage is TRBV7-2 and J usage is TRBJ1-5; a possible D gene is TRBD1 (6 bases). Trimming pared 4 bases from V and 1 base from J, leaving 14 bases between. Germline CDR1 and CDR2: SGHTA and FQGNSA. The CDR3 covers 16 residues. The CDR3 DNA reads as TGTGCCAGCAGCTCAACAGGGCTTGACAGCAATCAGCCCCAGCATTTT. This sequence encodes CASSSTGLDSNQPQHF. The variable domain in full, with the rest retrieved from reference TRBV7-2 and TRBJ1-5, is GAGVSQSPSNKVTEKGKDVELRCDPISGHTALYWYRQSLGQGLEFLIYFQGNSAPDKSGLPSDRFSAERTGGSVSTLTIQRTQQEDSAVYLCASSSTGLDSNQPQHFGDGTRLSIL.

CDR3 coding DNA: TGCGCCAGCAGCTTGGGTTCCCACACAGATACGCAGTATTTT. It codes for CASSLGSHTDTQYF. The rearrangement links TRBV5-1 to TRBJ2-3; D gene ambiguous. Between the trimmed V and J ends, which lost 0 bases and 2 bases, there was a span of 7 bases. The CDR3 runs 14 residues. Germline V CDR1 and CDR2: SGHRS, YFSETQ.

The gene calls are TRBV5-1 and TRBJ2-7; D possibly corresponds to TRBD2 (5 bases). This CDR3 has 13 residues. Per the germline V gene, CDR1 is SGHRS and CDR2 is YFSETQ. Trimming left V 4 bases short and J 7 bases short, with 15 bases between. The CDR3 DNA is TGCGCCAGCAGCCCCGGACTGCCGGGGGAGCAGTACTTC. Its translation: CASSPGLPGEQYF.

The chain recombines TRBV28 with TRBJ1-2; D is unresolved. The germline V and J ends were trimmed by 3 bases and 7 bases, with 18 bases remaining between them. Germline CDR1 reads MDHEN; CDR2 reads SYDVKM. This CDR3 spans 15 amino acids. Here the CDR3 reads CASSFSPGPFGGYTF. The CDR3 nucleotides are TGTGCCAGCAGTTTCAGCCCCGGCCCGTTCGGTGGCTACACCTTC.

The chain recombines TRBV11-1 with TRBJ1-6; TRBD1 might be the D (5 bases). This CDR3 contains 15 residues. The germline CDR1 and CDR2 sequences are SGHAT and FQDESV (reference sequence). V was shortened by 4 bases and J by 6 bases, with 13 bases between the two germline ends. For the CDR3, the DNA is TGTGCCAGCAGCTCCAACCCAGGGATTAATTCACCCCTCCACTTT. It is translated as CASSSNPGINSPLHF.

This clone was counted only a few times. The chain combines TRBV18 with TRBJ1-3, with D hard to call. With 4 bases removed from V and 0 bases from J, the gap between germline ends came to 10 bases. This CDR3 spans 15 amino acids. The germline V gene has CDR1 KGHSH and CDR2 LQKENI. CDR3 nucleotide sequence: TGTGCCAGCTCACAAGGACCGAACTCTGGAAACACCATATATTTT. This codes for CASSQGPNSGNTIYF.

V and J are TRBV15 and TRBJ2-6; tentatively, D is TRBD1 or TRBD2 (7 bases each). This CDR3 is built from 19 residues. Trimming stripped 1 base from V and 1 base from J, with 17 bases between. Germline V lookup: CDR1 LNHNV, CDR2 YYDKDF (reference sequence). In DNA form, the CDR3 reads TGTGCCACCAGCAGAGGGGAGGGGGCCGGCGTATCTGGGGCCAACGTCCTGACTTTC. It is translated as CATSRGEGAGVSGANVLTF.

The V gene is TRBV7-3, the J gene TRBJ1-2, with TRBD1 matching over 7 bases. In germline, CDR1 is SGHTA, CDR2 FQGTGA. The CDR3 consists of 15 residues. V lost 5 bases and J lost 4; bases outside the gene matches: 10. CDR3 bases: TGTGCCAGCAGCCCAGGGACAGATGCGGGCTATGGCTACACCTTC. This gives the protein CASSPGTDAGYGYTF.

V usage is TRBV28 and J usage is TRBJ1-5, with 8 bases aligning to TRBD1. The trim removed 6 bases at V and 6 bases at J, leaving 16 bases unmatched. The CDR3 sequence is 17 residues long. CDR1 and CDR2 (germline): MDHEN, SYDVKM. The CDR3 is CASRRMTGAASSQPQHF. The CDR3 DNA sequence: TGTGCCAGCAGACGAATGACAGGGGCCGCCTCTAGTCAGCCCCAGCATTTT.

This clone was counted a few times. The CDR3 spells CASSEFGGQGIEAFF. CDR3 bases: TGTGCCAGCAGTGAATTTGGCGGACAGGGGATTGAAGCTTTCTTT. The gene calls are TRBV2 and TRBJ1-1, with TRBD1 identical over 9 bases. This CDR3 is built from 15 residues. With 2 bases clipped from V and 7 bases from J, the junction kept 8 bases outside the gene matches. Germline V gene data show CDR1 as SNHLY and CDR2 as FYNNEI.

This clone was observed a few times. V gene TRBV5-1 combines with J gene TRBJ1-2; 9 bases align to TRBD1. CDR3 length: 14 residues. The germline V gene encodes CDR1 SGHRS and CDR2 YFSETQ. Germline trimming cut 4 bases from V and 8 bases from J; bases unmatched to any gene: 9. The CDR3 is CASSLPGQGGGYTF. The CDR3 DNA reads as TGCGCCAGCAGCCTCCCGGGACAGGGAGGCGGCTACACCTTC. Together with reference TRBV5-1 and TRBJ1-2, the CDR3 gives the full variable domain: KAGVTQTPRYLIKTRGQQVTLSCSPISGHRSVSWYQQTPGQGLQFLFEYFSETQRNKGNFPGRFSGRQFSNSRSEMNVSTLELGDSALYLCASSLPGQGGGYTFGSGTRLTVV.

The CDR3 DNA is TGTGCCAGCAGCTGGCCAGGGGCAGTGAGCACAGATACGCAGTATTTT. Its translation is CASSWPGAVSTDTQYF. V is TRBV5-5 and J is TRBJ2-3, with TRBD1 as a possible D gene (6 bases). Germline V gene sequence: CDR1 SGHKS, CDR2 YYEKEE (reference sequence). The ends were cut back, 3 bases at V and 0 bases at J, with 14 bases in the middle. The CDR3 runs to 16 residues.

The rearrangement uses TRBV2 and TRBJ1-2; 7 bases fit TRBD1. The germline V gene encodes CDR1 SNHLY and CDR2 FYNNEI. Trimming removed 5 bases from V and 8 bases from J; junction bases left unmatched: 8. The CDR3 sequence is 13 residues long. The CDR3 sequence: CASSHGQDSGYTF. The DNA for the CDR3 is TGTGCCAGCAGTCACGGACAGGATAGCGGCTACACCTTC.

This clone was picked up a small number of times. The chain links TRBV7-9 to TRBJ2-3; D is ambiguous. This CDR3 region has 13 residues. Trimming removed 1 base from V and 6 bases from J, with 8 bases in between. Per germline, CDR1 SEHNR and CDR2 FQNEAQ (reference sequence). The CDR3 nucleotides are TGTGCCAGCAGCTTAGAGGTCCCGGATACGCAGTATTTT. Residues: CASSLEVPDTQYF.

The CDR3 spells CASSVGLAGMDTQYF. In DNA form, the CDR3 reads TGTGCCAGCAGCGTAGGGCTAGCGGGAATGGATACGCAGTATTTT. The V gene is TRBV9, the J gene TRBJ2-3, with TRBD2 matching over 9 bases. Germline V gene sequence: CDR1 SGDLS, CDR2 YYNGEE. V trimming: 0 bases; J trimming: 6 bases; junction bases outside the gene matches: 5. This CDR3 is 15 amino acids long. The whole variable domain, filled in from reference TRBV9 and TRBJ2-3, reads DSGVTQTPKHLITATGQRVTLRCSPRSGDLSVYWYQQSLDQGLQFLIQYYNGEERAKGNILERFSAQQFPDLHSELNLSSLELGDSALYFCASSVGLAGMDTQYFGPGTRLTVL.

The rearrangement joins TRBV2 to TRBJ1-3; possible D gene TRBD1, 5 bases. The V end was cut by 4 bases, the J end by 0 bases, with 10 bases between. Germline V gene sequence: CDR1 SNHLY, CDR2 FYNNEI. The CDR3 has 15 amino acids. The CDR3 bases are TGTGCCAGCAGTGGGGGAGGGGCCTCTGGAAACACCATATATTTT. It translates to CASSGGGASGNTIYF.